These 7 T cell receptor beta chains originate from one sample sequenced in a study of T cells in Graves' hyperthyroidism and ophthalmopathy. Amplification of TCR beta CDR3 regions was performed using RNA transcripts as template. The primer set for the first-round RT-PCR of the TCR CDR3 was HTBI. Each CDR3 protein is one row after TCRdb ran MiXCR on the multiplex PCR reads. The table lists 650,000 to 800,000 distinct CDR3 sequences, about 45% of them singletons, with less than 9% in the top ten. Source material: peripheral blood or thyroid tissue (not recorded which). These receptors were obtained from an adult man with Graves' disease, either hyperthyroidism or ophthalmopathy (not recorded which).

V is TRBV2 and J is TRBJ1-2; D is unclear. CDR3 length: 13 residues. Per germline, CDR1 SNHLY and CDR2 FYNNEI. The V end was cut by 5 bases, the J end by 7 bases, with 14 bases between. The CDR3: CASSTQWGFGYTF. CDR3 coding DNA: TGTGCCAGCAGTACCCAGTGGGGATTTGGCTACACCTTC.

This clonotype turned up a few times. The rearrangement joins TRBV19 to TRBJ1-1; D might be TRBD1 (5 bases). Germline CDR1 and CDR2: LNHDA and SQIVND (reference sequence). The CDR3 runs to 13 residues. The V end was cut by 3 bases, the J end by 3 bases, with 8 bases between. This CDR3 is CASSISRDTEAFF. The CDR3 DNA follows: TGTGCCAGTAGTATTAGCAGGGACACTGAAGCTTTCTTT.

This clonotype was found many times. In DNA form, the CDR3 reads TGTGCCAGCAGTGCCACTAGCGGTGGCTACGAGCAGTACTTC. Its translation: CASSATSGGYEQYF. V usage is TRBV2 and J usage is TRBJ2-7, with TRBD2 matching over 8 bases. The CDR3 sequence is 14 residues long. Germline CDR1 and CDR2: SNHLY and FYNNEI. Trimming took 4 bases from V and 3 from J; bases not matched to a gene: 5. Drawing the rest from reference TRBV2 and TRBJ2-7, the complete variable domain is EPEVTQTPSHQVTQMGQEVILRCVPISNHLYFYWYRQILGQKVEFLVSFYNNEISEKSEIFDDQFSVERPDGSNFTLKIRSTKLEDSAMYFCASSATSGGYEQYFGPGTRLTVT.

This clonotype has just a few counts. J is TRBJ2-5 and V is TRBV5-1; 7 positions agree with TRBD2. Germline values: CDR1 SGHRS, CDR2 YFSETQ. The CDR3 sequence is 14 residues long. The J segment lost 2 bases and the V segment lost 4 bases, leaving 5 bases of the junction unmatched. In nucleotides, the CDR3 is TGCGCCAGCAGCACGGCGGGAGCTCAAGAGACCCAGTACTTC. Protein sequence: CASSTAGAQETQYF.

This chain uses TRBV6-4 with TRBJ1-2, with TRBD1 matching 7 bases. The V gene's germline CDR1 is MRHNA and CDR2 SNTAGT. Unmatched junction bases numbered 11, after V lost 9 bases and J lost 4 bases. This CDR3 comprises 14 residues. The CDR3 spells CASTLRGRGYGYTF. In DNA form, the CDR3 reads TGTGCCAGTACCCTCAGGGGGAGGGGCTATGGCTACACCTTC.

This sequence joins TRBV5-1 and TRBJ1-1; TRBD1 matches at 9 bases. V was clipped by 6 bases and J by 7 bases; unmatched bases: 7. Germline-derived CDR1 and CDR2 are SGHRS and YFSETQ. This CDR3 has 13 residues. The CDR3 coding sequence is TGCGCCAGCACTCCGACAGGGGGAGTTGAAGCTTTCTTT. Protein: CASTPTGGVEAFF.

This clonotype turned up a few times. The chain carries TRBV15 and TRBJ1-6, with 10 bases aligning to TRBD1. Germline V gene data show CDR1 as LNHNV and CDR2 as YYDKDF (reference sequence). The CDR3 loop spans 15 amino acids. With V trimmed by 3 bases and J by 8 bases, 4 bases remained unmatched. The CDR3 is CATSSHGTGDSPLHF. CDR3 in DNA: TGTGCCACCAGCAGCCACGGGACAGGGGATTCACCCCTCCACTTT.